The 12 T cell receptor beta chains reported below all come from one sample, sequenced in a study of T cell repertoires in cytomegalovirus infection. Their antigens remain unidentified. TCRdb analysed the reads with MiXCR anew, one entry per CDR3 protein. The sample has about 310,000 distinct CDR3 sequences; approximately 25% are singletons. Sequenced here: cultured PBMCs, sampled from culture after CMV antigen stimulation. These receptor sequences come from a human donor in good health (CMV status not recorded). Some clones in this sample may be carry-over from other donors' samples.

This clonotype appeared a few times. The chain combines TRBV7-2 with TRBJ2-7, with 9 bases that match TRBD1. This CDR3 has 17 amino acids. After removal of 5 bases from V and 6 bases from J, the junction contained 17 bases not matched to a gene. Germline V lookup: CDR1 SGHTA, CDR2 FQGNSA. CDR3 sequence: CASSGRGTGRVGGEQYF. The DNA of the CDR3 is TGTGCCAGCAGCGGGAGAGGGACAGGGAGGGTTGGGGGCGAGCAGTACTTC. The full variable domain, with the rest looked up from reference TRBV7-2 and TRBJ2-7, is GAGVSQSPSNKVTEKGKDVELRCDPISGHTALYWYRQSLGQGLEFLIYFQGNSAPDKSGLPSDRFSAERTGGSVSTLTIQRTQQEDSAVYLCASSGRGTGRVGGEQYFGPGTRLTVT.

In its sample, this clonotype was seen a few times. V gene TRBV4-3 combines with J gene TRBJ2-6; perhaps TRBD2 as D (5 bases). The V end lost 0 bases, the J end lost 2 bases, and 17 bases lay between the germline ends. Looked up from germline, CDR1 is LGHNA and CDR2 is YSLEER. The CDR3 extends over 19 amino acids. The CDR3 sequence is CASSQDEGRAGPGANVLTF. The CDR3 region has the DNA TGCGCCAGCAGCCAAGATGAGGGTAGGGCCGGGCCTGGGGCCAACGTCCTGACTTTC.

This clonotype has at least ten counts. This chain connects TRBV7-2 to TRBJ1-2, with D unresolved. Between the trimmed V and J ends, which lost 1 base and 2 bases, there was a span of 8 bases. CDR1 is SGHTA and CDR2 is FQGNSA in the germline V gene. The CDR3 spans 14 residues. The CDR3 loop reads CASSLGGVNYGYTF. CDR3 sequence (DNA): TGTGCCAGCAGCTTAGGGGGTGTCAACTATGGCTACACCTTC.

This clonotype was counted many times. The chain combines TRBV7-9 with TRBJ1-1; no clear D. This CDR3 is built from 14 residues. The germline V gene encodes CDR1 SEHNR and CDR2 FQNEAQ (reference sequence). V lost 0 bases and J 4 bases, leaving 9 bases between the germline ends. As DNA, the CDR3 is TGTGCCAGCAGCTTAGCGTACGGGATCACTGAAGCTTTCTTT. It is translated as CASSLAYGITEAFF.

This clonotype was detected only a few times. This chain joins TRBV14 and TRBJ1-2; 8 nucleotides line up with TRBD1. V lost 0 bases, J lost 7 bases, and 7 bases stayed unmatched. This CDR3 region has 15 residues. CDR1 and CDR2 (germline): SGHDN, FVKESK. CDR3 DNA sequence: TGTGCCAGCAGCCAAGAGGGCCAGGGGGCTTTTGGCTACACCTTC. Its protein product is CASSQEGQGAFGYTF.

This clonotype came up a few times. The chain combines TRBV4-1 with TRBJ1-5, with a possible D match to TRBD1 (5 bases). Trimming removed 1 base at V and 7 bases at J, with 14 bases between. Germline V CDR1 and CDR2: MGHRA, YSYEKL. The CDR3 runs to 15 residues. CDR3 bases: TGCGCCAGCAGCCAAGGGGCAGGGCCGGCGCAGCCCCAGCATTTT. It translates to CASSQGAGPAQPQHF.

At least ten counts were recorded for this clonotype. The chain carries TRBV7-2 and TRBJ1-2; D gene unclear. Looked up from germline, CDR1 is SGHTA and CDR2 is FQGNSA. The CDR3 covers 13 residues. Trimming pared 1 base from V and 3 bases from J, leaving 6 bases between. The CDR3 here is CASSLDRYYGYTF. The CDR3 DNA sequence: TGTGCCAGCAGCTTAGACAGATACTATGGCTACACCTTC. Full variable domain (missing parts from reference TRBV7-2 and TRBJ1-2): GAGVSQSPSNKVTEKGKDVELRCDPISGHTALYWYRQSLGQGLEFLIYFQGNSAPDKSGLPSDRFSAERTGGSVSTLTIQRTQQEDSAVYLCASSLDRYYGYTFGSGTRLTVV.

This rearrangement joins TRBV20-1 to TRBJ2-1, with 9 bases identical to TRBD2. After removal of 3 bases from V and 6 bases from J, the junction contained 9 bases not matched to a gene. The CDR3 contains 15 residues. Germline V gene lookup returns CDR1 DFQATT and CDR2 SNEGSKA (reference sequence). The CDR3: CSARERLAAFNEQFF. DNA of the CDR3: TGCAGTGCTAGGGAGAGACTAGCGGCATTCAATGAGCAGTTCTTC.

The chain links TRBV7-3 to TRBJ2-1; TRBD2 matches at 10 bases. The CDR3 spans 15 residues. V shed 5 bases, J shed 2 bases, and the junction held 3 bases outside the gene matches. Germline CDR1 reads SGHTA; CDR2 reads FQGTGA. The CDR3 nucleotides read TGTGCCAGCAGCCCTAGCGGGAGTACCTACAATGAGCAGTTCTTC. Amino acid sequence: CASSPSGSTYNEQFF.

In this sample, this clonotype turned up many times. The chain recombines TRBV7-9 with TRBJ2-7; D perhaps matches TRBD1 (6 bases). With 4 bases removed from V and 7 bases from J, the gap between germline ends came to 17 bases. Germline V gives CDR1 SEHNR, CDR2 FQNEAQ (reference sequence). The CDR3 consists of 14 residues. CDR3 DNA sequence: TGTGCCAGCAGCTCAACCGGGACATCGGGGGAGCAGTACTTC. It is translated as CASSSTGTSGEQYF.

The count of this clonotype is one. V and J are TRBV27 and TRBJ2-1; D is perhaps TRBD1 or TRBD2 (6 bases each). Germline V gene sequence: CDR1 MNHEY, CDR2 SMNVEV (reference sequence). The CDR3 runs to 13 residues. V lost 5 bases and J lost 5, with 10 bases in between. The CDR3 coding sequence is TGTGCCAGCAGTAAGGGGGGTAACAATGAGCAGTTCTTC. It translates to CASSKGGNNEQFF.

This clonotype showed up just a few times. The chain couples TRBV14 to TRBJ2-1, with D hard to call. Per the germline V gene, CDR1 is SGHDN and CDR2 is FVKESK. Trimming removed 4 bases at V and 9 bases at J, with 13 bases between. CDR3 size: 13 residues. The CDR3 DNA reads as TGTGCCAGCAGCCCTGGCTTCAGAGTTGAGCAGTTCTTC. Amino acid sequence: CASSPGFRVEQFF.